This T cell receptor (beta chain) derives from a study of blood T cell repertoires in COVID-19. CDR1 and CDR2 (germline): MNHNY, SVGAGI (reference sequence). The CDR3 extends over 13 amino acids. With V trimmed by 6 bases and J by 5 bases, 6 bases remained unmatched. Original methodology: By means of reference gene primer amplification, nucleated cell counts were estimated. Sequencing used immunoSEQ multiplex PCR; TCRdb keeps in-frame clones, though not all of them. The V and J calls and clone size come from that table; D and trimming were worked out from the DNA. The sample lists roughly 84,000 clones; around 80% were seen once. Enrolment of Seattle patients took place during active infection, and they were followed longitudinally.

The rearrangement links TRBV6-6 to TRBJ2-7, with 8 bases fitting TRBD1. The sample comprised peripheral blood. This receptor was identified in a man in his 60s with COVID-19, enrolled during active disease. In nucleotides, the CDR3 is TGTGCCAGCAGAGACAGGGGTCGGGACGAGCAGTACTTC. Translation: CASRDRGRDEQYF.